This T cell receptor beta chain is from a study of tissue T cells after allogeneic stem cell transplantation. Notes on the study in general: Anatomically similar tissues had similar TCR repertoires within each patient. Which tissue TCRs were alloreactive or antigen-specific was not determined. Some clones might be persisting host cells.

Looked up from germline, CDR1 is KGHPV and CDR2 is FQNQEV (reference sequence). The CDR3 is 14 residues long. V dropped 4 bases and J dropped 1; count of bases not matched to a gene: 0. Time point indicated: mouse harvest day 14 after allogeneic transplant. Mouse grafts combined 10^7 T-cell-depleted bone marrow cells with 10^6 splenic CD5+ T cells. The assay was immunoSEQ multiplex PCR, and TCRdb's table has in-frame clones only and misses some. The sample has around 3,200 clones, 40% to 50% seen once. This clone turned up a few times. The antigen remains undetermined. Gene names denote mouse genes. The CDR3 goes on 1 residue after the read ends, and that part is filled in from the germline J gene.

The sequence derives from a female BALB/c mouse given C57BL/6 T cells with graft-versus-host disease after an allogeneic hematopoietic cell transplant. Sequences were obtained from gut tissue. This chain links TRBV26 with TRBJ2-4, with 9 positions matching TRBD2. The CDR3 reads CASSRLGGQNTLYF. The CDR3 bases that were read are TGTGCCAGCAGTCGACTGGGGGGTCAAAACACCTTGTAC.